A single sample is the source of the 18 T cell receptor beta chains below, sequenced in a study of blood T cell repertoires in COVID-19. Assay used: immunoSEQ multiplex PCR; TCRdb lists only in-frame clones, some missing. The data show some 450,000 clones, 80% to 90% seen once. Sequencing used peripheral blood. Receptors originate from a man aged 18 to 35 with COVID-19, enrolled during active disease.

This chain links TRBV5-6 with TRBJ1-5; 7 bases line up with TRBD1. J was trimmed by 2 bases and V by 10 bases; bases with no gene match: 6. Germline CDR1 reads SGHDT; CDR2 reads YYEEEE. This CDR3 has 13 residues. The CDR3 is CASKDRGNQPQHF. DNA for the CDR3: TGTGCCTCAAAAGACAGGGGCAATCAGCCCCAGCATTTT.

V is TRBV11-2 and J is TRBJ2-3; 10 bases are shared with TRBD2. Germline values: CDR1 SGHAT, CDR2 FQNNGV. V shed 3 bases and J 1 base; nucleotides not matched to a gene: 1. The CDR3 runs 15 residues. The chain's CDR3 is CASSFTSGGTDTQYF. The CDR3 nucleotides are TGTGCCAGCAGCTTTACTAGCGGGGGCACAGATACGCAGTATTTT.

This chain uses TRBV2 with TRBJ1-6; 10 bases map to TRBD1. Trimming removed 8 bases from V and 9 bases from J; junction bases left unmatched: 10. CDR1 is SNHLY, CDR2 FYNNEI, per germline. This CDR3 comprises 15 residues. This CDR3 is CASYPRDRGVSPLHF. In DNA, the CDR3 is TGTGCCAGCTACCCCCGGGACAGGGGTGTTTCACCCCTCCACTTT.

In its sample, this clone was seen once. This rearrangement joins TRBV7-9 to TRBJ2-2, with 7 positions matching TRBD2. Trimming at V came to 5 bases and at J to 2 bases, leaving 5 bases not matched to a gene. Looked up from germline, CDR1 is SEHNR and CDR2 is FQNEAQ (reference sequence). The CDR3 sequence is 15 residues long. CDR3 amino acids: CASSATSDNTGELFF. The CDR3 coding sequence is TGTGCCAGCAGCGCCACTAGCGACAACACCGGGGAGCTGTTTTTT. The whole variable domain, filled in from reference TRBV7-9 and TRBJ2-2, reads DTGVSQNPRHKITKRGQNVTFRCDPISEHNRLYWYRQTLGQGPEFLTYFQNEAQLEKSRLLSDRFSAERPKGSFSTLEIQRTEQGDSAMYLCASSATSDNTGELFFGEGSRLTVL.

The chain employs TRBV11-1 and TRBJ1-6; 7 bases match TRBD1. With V trimmed by 5 bases and J by 5 bases, 3 bases remained unmatched. Germline CDR1 reads SGHAT; CDR2 reads FQDESV (reference sequence). This CDR3 contains 14 residues. The CDR3 DNA reads TGTGCCAGCAGCCACAGGGGTAATAATTCACCCCTCCACTTT. As protein: CASSHRGNNSPLHF.

J is TRBJ2-1 and V is TRBV11-3; 11 bases agree with TRBD2. CDR1 and CDR2 (germline): SGHNT, YENEEA. J lost 9 bases, V lost 5 bases, and 12 bases had no gene match. The CDR3 spans 16 residues. The CDR3 reads CASSTGLAGKRGEQFF. The DNA of the CDR3 is TGTGCCAGCAGCACCGGACTAGCGGGCAAGAGGGGTGAGCAGTTCTTC. Drawing the rest from reference TRBV11-3 and TRBJ2-1, the complete variable domain is EAGVVQSPRYKIIEKKQPVAFWCNPISGHNTLYWYLQNLGQGPELLIRYENEEAVDDSQLPKDRFSAERLKGVDSTLKIQPAELGDSAVYLCASSTGLAGKRGEQFFGPGTRLTVL.

This clone appeared once. The chain joins TRBV30 to TRBJ2-3, with D perhaps TRBD2 (5 bases). The germline CDR1 and CDR2 sequences are GTSNPN and SVGIG (reference sequence). This CDR3 has 14 residues. Between the trimmed V and J ends, which lost 4 bases and 1 base, there was a span of 12 bases. CDR3 in DNA: TGTGCCTGGAACCGACAAGCGGGCACAGATACGCAGTATTTT. This gives the protein CAWNRQAGTDTQYF.

The chain recombines TRBV27 with TRBJ2-3; TRBD2 aligns across 10 bases. The J segment lost 4 bases and the V segment lost 5 bases, leaving 12 bases of the junction unmatched. The germline V gene encodes CDR1 MNHEY and CDR2 SMNVEV (reference sequence). The CDR3 extends over 17 amino acids. The DNA for the CDR3 is TGTGCCAGCAGTCCGCCCCTCCTAGCGGGAGTCTCAGATACGCAGTATTTT. As protein: CASSPPLLAGVSDTQYF.

The V gene is TRBV19, the J gene TRBJ2-2; TRBD1 agrees at 8 bases. The trim removed 6 bases at V and 6 bases at J, leaving 9 bases unmatched. The CDR3 covers 15 residues. Germline values: CDR1 LNHDA, CDR2 SQIVND (reference sequence). The CDR3 reads CASSRQDRAAGELFF. The CDR3 bases are TGTGCCAGTAGCCGTCAGGACAGGGCGGCCGGGGAGCTGTTTTTT.

The chain joins TRBV11-2 to TRBJ1-2; no clear D. This CDR3 is built from 14 residues. Trimming took off 5 bases at V and 4 bases at J, with 14 bases between the two ends. The germline CDR1 and CDR2 sequences are SGHAT and FQNNGV. The CDR3, as DNA: TGTGCCAGCAGCCATACGTTTGAGATCTATGGCTACACCTTC. It codes for CASSHTFEIYGYTF.

The V gene is TRBV7-9, the J gene TRBJ2-2; 8 nucleotides align to TRBD1. Per the germline V gene, CDR1 is SEHNR and CDR2 is FQNEAQ (reference sequence). The trim removed 2 bases at V and 5 bases at J, leaving 4 bases unmatched. The CDR3 is 15 amino acids. CDR3 nucleotide sequence: TGTGCCAGCAGCTTACTCGACAGGGGAACCGGGGAGCTGTTTTTT. This sequence encodes CASSLLDRGTGELFF.

This chain joins TRBV1 and TRBJ2-7; the DNA was not compared with TRBD1, the D call given in the table. TRBV1 has pseudogene status. This CDR3 is built from 15 residues. The CDR3 sequence: CTSSQDNRGSYEQYF. The CDR3 DNA reads TGCACCAGCAGCCAAGATAACAGGGGGTCCTACGAGCAGTACTTC.

The chain joins TRBV18 to TRBJ1-1; 9 bases fit TRBD1. The CDR3 contains 16 residues. Germline-derived CDR1 and CDR2 are KGHSH and LQKENI. The J segment lost 0 bases and the V segment lost 4 bases, leaving 6 bases of the junction unmatched. CDR3: CASSQGQGPMNTEAFF. CDR3 nucleotide sequence: TGTGCCAGCTCACAGGGACAGGGACCCATGAACACTGAAGCTTTCTTT.

This clone has a single count. The CDR3 region is CASQREGLTDTQYF. For the CDR3, the DNA is TGTGCCAGCCAGCGGGAGGGCCTAACAGATACGCAGTATTTT. The rearrangement joins TRBV6-5 to TRBJ2-3; 10 bases align to TRBD2. Looked up from germline, CDR1 is MNHEY and CDR2 is SVGAGI. J lost 3 bases, V lost 8 bases, and 5 bases had no gene match. The CDR3 is made up of 14 amino acids.

This rearrangement joins TRBV13 to TRBJ1-1; D gene uncertain. Trimming removed 2 bases from V and 0 bases from J, with 10 bases in between. The germline V gene encodes CDR1 PRHDT and CDR2 FYEKMQ (reference sequence). The CDR3 has 15 residues. The CDR3: CASSLWAYMNTEAFF. The CDR3 DNA sequence: TGTGCCAGCAGCTTATGGGCGTACATGAACACTGAAGCTTTCTTT. Drawing the rest from reference TRBV13 and TRBJ1-1, the complete variable domain is AAGVIQSPRHLIKEKRETATLKCYPIPRHDTVYWYQQGPGQDPQFLISFYEKMQSDKGSIPDRFSAQQFSDYHSELNMSSLELGDSALYFCASSLWAYMNTEAFFGQGTRLTVV.

The chain has TRBV5-1 and TRBJ1-2; D unclear. Germline CDR1 SGHRS, CDR2 YFSETQ. There are 14 residues in the CDR3. V was trimmed by 4 bases and J by 2 bases, leaving 12 bases between them. CDR3 sequence: CASSPRETNYGYTF. The CDR3 DNA reads TGCGCCAGCAGCCCAAGGGAGACGAACTATGGCTACACCTTC.

The chain carries TRBV7-9 and TRBJ2-2; TRBD1 might be the D (5 bases). This CDR3 region has 15 residues. Germline lookup yields CDR1 SEHNR and CDR2 FQNEAQ (reference sequence). Trimming removed 4 bases from V and 2 bases from J, with 11 bases in between. The CDR3 loop reads CASSWTSLNTGELFF. The CDR3 DNA is TGTGCCAGCAGCTGGACATCCCTAAACACCGGGGAGCTGTTTTTT.

The gene calls are TRBV15 and TRBJ1-3; no definite D call. Germline V gives CDR1 LNHNV, CDR2 YYDKDF (reference sequence). V lost 1 base and J lost 0, with 7 bases in between. The CDR3 extends over 15 amino acids. In nucleotides, the CDR3 is TGTGCCACCAGCAGAGGTGGCAGCTCTGGAAACACCATATATTTT. It translates to CATSRGGSSGNTIYF.